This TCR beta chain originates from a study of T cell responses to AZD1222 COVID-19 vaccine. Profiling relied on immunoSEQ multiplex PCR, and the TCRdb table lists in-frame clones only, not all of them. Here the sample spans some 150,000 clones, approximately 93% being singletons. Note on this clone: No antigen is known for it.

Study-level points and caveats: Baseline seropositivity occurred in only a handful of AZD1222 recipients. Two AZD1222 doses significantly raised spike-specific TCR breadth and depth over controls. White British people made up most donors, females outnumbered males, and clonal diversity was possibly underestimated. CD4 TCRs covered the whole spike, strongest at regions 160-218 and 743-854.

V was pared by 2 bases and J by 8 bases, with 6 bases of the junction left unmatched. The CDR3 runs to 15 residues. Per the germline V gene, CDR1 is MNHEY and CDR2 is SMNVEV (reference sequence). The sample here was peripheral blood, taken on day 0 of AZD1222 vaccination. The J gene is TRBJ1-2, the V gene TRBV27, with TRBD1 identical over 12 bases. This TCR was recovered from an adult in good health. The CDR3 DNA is TGTGCCAGCAGTTTAGTGGGACAGGGGGCAGTAGGCTACACCTTC. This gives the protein CASSLVGQGAVGYTF.